This paragraph covers one TCR beta chain sequence. The antigen is unknown. This specimen belongs to a study of CD8+ T cells in alopecia areata. Overall study context: Tofacitinib administration to treated patients was oral, at 5 to 10 mg twice daily.

Germline loops: CDR1 GTSNPN, CDR2 SVGIG (reference sequence). CDR3 length equals 13 residues. Trimming shortened V by 1 base and J by 2 bases, and 9 bases separated the two germline ends. Study findings and constraints: Scalp clonality dropped significantly under tofacitinib, as did expanded CD8+ top-100 clones.

Investigators isolated RNA and reverse transcribed it into cDNA to act as the sequencing template. Method: immunoSEQ multiplex PCR; TCRdb's copy keeps in-frame clones and lacks some. The sample records 140,000 to 150,000 clones, roughly 54% being singletons. This sample's treatment: oral pan-JAK inhibitor, 5-10 mg twice daily. The receptor was isolated from a human donor with alopecia areata. The V gene is TRBV30, the J gene TRBJ2-7; D is undetermined. Specimen: CD8+ T cells sorted from blood, collected at week 4, from a patient treated with tofacitinib. CDR3 DNA: TGTGCCTGGAGTGCTCACCTTGCCTACGAGCAGTACTTC. Encoded protein: CAWSAHLAYEQYF.